This T cell receptor beta chain derives from a study of blood T cell repertoires in COVID-19. Study context: PBMCs, B-cell-depleted T cells, or T cells were the source of the cDNA or gDNA that made up the material.

TCRdb's table, derived via immunoSEQ multiplex PCR, lists solely in-frame clones and lacks some. The data show about 290,000 clones, with around 88% seen just once and about 4.2% held by the top ten. CDR1 is SGHDT, CDR2 YYEEEE, per germline. Trimming cost V 0 bases and J 6 bases, with 12 bases left between them. This CDR3 region has 14 residues. Sequenced sample: peripheral blood. This clonotype was sampled from a man in his forties with acute or convalescent COVID-19. The genes are TRBV5-6 and TRBJ2-5, with a weak D call TRBD2 (6 bases). The chain's CDR3 is CASSLDPGRKTQYF. DNA of the CDR3: TGTGCCAGCAGCTTGGATCCAGGGAGGAAGACCCAGTACTTC.